The 9 T cell receptor beta chains in this list originate from one sample, sequenced in a study of STAT5B mutations in CD4+ large granular lymphocyte leukemia. Sequencing used immunoSEQ multiplex PCR; TCRdb keeps in-frame clones, though not all of them. This sample has around 33,000 clones, with approximately 73% found just once. The sequenced sample was CD4+ T cells from blood buffy coats. Receptors were obtained from a human donor in good health.

On this clone: Other nucleotide sequences in the sample specify the same CDR3. The chain carries TRBV19 and TRBJ1-2; no clear D gene. This CDR3 has 13 amino acids. CDR1 and CDR2 (germline): LNHDA, SQIVND (reference sequence). Between the trimmed V and J ends, which lost 5 bases and 1 base, there was a span of 8 bases. The CDR3 here is CASSPQSNYGYTF. The CDR3 DNA reads as TGTGCCAGTAGTCCGCAGAGTAACTATGGCTACACCTTC.

This chain uses TRBV11-3 with TRBJ2-7; TRBD2 aligns across 8 bases. The germline CDR1 and CDR2 sequences are SGHNT and YENEEA. CDR3 length: 13 residues. Unmatched junction bases numbered 2, after V lost 2 bases and J lost 5 bases. The CDR3 coding sequence is TGTGCCAGCAGCTTAAGCGGGAGAAACGAGCAGTACTTC. It codes for CASSLSGRNEQYF.

There are a few counts of this clone. The chain has TRBV14 and TRBJ2-5; D is unresolved. This CDR3 is built from 11 residues. Germline assignment: CDR1 SGHDN and CDR2 FVKESK. V was shortened by 2 bases and J by 2 bases, with 0 bases between the two germline ends. CDR3 nucleotides: TGTGCCAGCAGCCAACAAGAGACCCAGTACTTC. It encodes CASSQQETQYF.

V and J are TRBV11-3 and TRBJ1-1, with a weak D call TRBD1 (6 bases). CDR1 and CDR2 (germline): SGHNT, YENEEA. V was shortened by 0 bases and J by 1 base, with 6 bases between the two germline ends. This CDR3 region has 14 residues. The CDR3 sequence: CASSLDRGNTEAFF. CDR3 nucleotide sequence: TGTGCCAGCAGCTTAGACAGGGGGAACACTGAAGCTTTCTTT. The full variable domain, with the rest looked up from reference TRBV11-3 and TRBJ1-1, is EAGVVQSPRYKIIEKKQPVAFWCNPISGHNTLYWYLQNLGQGPELLIRYENEEAVDDSQLPKDRFSAERLKGVDSTLKIQPAELGDSAVYLCASSLDRGNTEAFFGQGTRLTVV.

The V gene is TRBV5-1, the J gene TRBJ1-6; no clear D. Germline V lookup: CDR1 SGHRS, CDR2 YFSETQ. The V gene lost 0 bases and the J gene lost 8 bases, with 18 bases spanning the gap. This CDR3 has 17 residues. CDR3 loop: CASSLGGARREYSPLHF. CDR3 in DNA: TGCGCCAGCAGCTTGGGGGGAGCCAGGCGGGAATATTCACCCCTCCACTTT.

This rearrangement joins TRBV30 to TRBJ1-2; D gene uncertain. In germline, CDR1 is GTSNPN, CDR2 SVGIG (reference sequence). V lost 0 bases to trimming and J lost 8 bases, with 16 bases between them. The CDR3 has 14 amino acids. The CDR3 is CAWSVTDHHLGYTF. DNA of the CDR3: TGTGCCTGGAGTGTAACGGATCACCACTTGGGCTACACCTTC.

This sequence joins TRBV19 and TRBJ2-3, with D perhaps matching TRBD2 (6 bases). From germline, CDR1 is LNHDA and CDR2 SQIVND (reference sequence). V was shortened by 0 bases and J by 3 bases, with 10 bases between the two germline ends. This CDR3 is built from 15 residues. The CDR3 region is CASSIEGGSTDTQYF. The CDR3 nucleotides are TGTGCCAGTAGTATAGAGGGGGGATCGACAGATACGCAGTATTTT.

This chain links TRBV5-1 with TRBJ1-2; 10 bases are a match to TRBD1. The length of the CDR3 is 14 residues. V lost 6 bases and J lost 4; bases outside the gene matches: 6. Germline V CDR1 and CDR2: SGHRS, YFSETQ. The CDR3 region has the DNA TGCGCCAGCAACCCGGGACAGGGGAGCTATGGCTACACCTTC. Protein product: CASNPGQGSYGYTF.

The rearrangement links TRBV7-8 to TRBJ1-3; D not certain. CDR1 SGHVS and CDR2 FQNEAQ come from the germline V gene. V was clipped by 4 bases and J by 0 bases, with 10 bases between them. The CDR3 totals 15 residues. DNA of the CDR3: TGTGCCAGCAGCTCGGACGCCATCTCTGGAAACACCATATATTTT. Protein product: CASSSDAISGNTIYF.